The clone carrying this T cell receptor (beta chain) was seen repeatedly, ten times or more. Its specificity is unknown. The data are from a study of human T cells and chemical hapten exposure. Study overall: Patch tests applied 0.01% DPC to the upper back, read at 6 days.

CDR1 and CDR2 (germline): MNHEY, SMNVEV (reference sequence). V shed 1 base and J 7 bases; nucleotides not matched to a gene: 7. The length of the CDR3 is 16 residues. It was the library that attached unique molecular identifiers to individual cDNA molecules. TCRdb recomputed calls from the RACE reads with MiXCR, one row per CDR3 protein. The table records under 450,000 distinct CDR3 sequences, around 6% of them present only once. Study-level points and caveats: PT1 expanded TCR numbers tracked positively with patch test score.

Documented time point: patch test 2, 6 weeks after DPC sensitization. Treatment indicated: therapeutic diphenylcyclopropenone sensitization with weekly scalp DPC. Alopecia patients deemed DPC-suitable, aged 18 to 70, excluding pregnancy. This TCR came from a woman under 30 with alopecia areata. Some clones in this sample may be carry-over from other donors' samples. The rearrangement joins TRBV27 to TRBJ2-1; 10 bases agree with TRBD2. The sequencing used whole blood, collected in connection with sensitization to the hapten diphenylcyclopropenone (DPC). In nucleotides, the CDR3 is TGTGCCAGCAGTTTATATTCGAGCGGGGGGGAAAATGAGCAGTTCTTC. Protein: CASSLYSSGGENEQFF.